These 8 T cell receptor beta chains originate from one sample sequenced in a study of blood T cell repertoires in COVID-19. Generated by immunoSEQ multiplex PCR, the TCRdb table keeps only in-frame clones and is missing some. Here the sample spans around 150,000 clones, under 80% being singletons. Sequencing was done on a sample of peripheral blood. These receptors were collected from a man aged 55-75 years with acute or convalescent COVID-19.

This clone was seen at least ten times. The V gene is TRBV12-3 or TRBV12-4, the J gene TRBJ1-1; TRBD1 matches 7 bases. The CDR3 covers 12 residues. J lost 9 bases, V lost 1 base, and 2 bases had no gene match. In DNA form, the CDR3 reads TGTGCCAGCAGTTTAGGCAGGGGGAAAGCTTTCTTT. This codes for CASSLGRGKAFF.

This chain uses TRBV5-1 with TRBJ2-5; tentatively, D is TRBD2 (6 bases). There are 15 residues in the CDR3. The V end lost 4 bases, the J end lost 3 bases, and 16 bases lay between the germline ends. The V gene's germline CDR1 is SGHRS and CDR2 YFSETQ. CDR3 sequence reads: CASSAGSGGEETQYF. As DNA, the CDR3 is TGCGCCAGCAGCGCCGGATCCGGGGGAGAAGAGACCCAGTACTTC.

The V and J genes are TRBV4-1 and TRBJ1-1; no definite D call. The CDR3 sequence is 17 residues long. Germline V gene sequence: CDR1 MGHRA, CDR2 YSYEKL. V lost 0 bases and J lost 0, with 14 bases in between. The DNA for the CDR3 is TGCGCCAGCAGCCAAGATCTTTTGCGGGCCATGAACACTGAAGCTTTCTTT. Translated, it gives CASSQDLLRAMNTEAFF.

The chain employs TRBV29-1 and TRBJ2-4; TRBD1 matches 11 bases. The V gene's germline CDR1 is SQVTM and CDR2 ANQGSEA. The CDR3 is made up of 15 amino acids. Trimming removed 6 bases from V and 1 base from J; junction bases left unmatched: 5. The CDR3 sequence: CSVRTGGYAKNIQYF. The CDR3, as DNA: TGCAGCGTCCGGACAGGGGGCTATGCCAAAAACATTCAGTACTTC.

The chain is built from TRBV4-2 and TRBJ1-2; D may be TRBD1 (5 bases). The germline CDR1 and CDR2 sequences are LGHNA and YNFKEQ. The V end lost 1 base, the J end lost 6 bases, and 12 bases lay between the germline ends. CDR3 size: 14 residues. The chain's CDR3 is CASSQGGGFDGYTF. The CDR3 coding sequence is TGTGCCAGCAGCCAAGGGGGCGGCTTTGATGGCTACACCTTC.

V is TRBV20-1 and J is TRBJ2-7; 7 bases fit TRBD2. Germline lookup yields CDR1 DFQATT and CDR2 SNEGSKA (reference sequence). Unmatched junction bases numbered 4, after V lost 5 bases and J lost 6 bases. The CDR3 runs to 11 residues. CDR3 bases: TGCAGTGCTGAGGGCGGGGGCGAGCAGTACTTC. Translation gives CSAEGGGEQYF.

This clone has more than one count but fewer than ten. As DNA, the CDR3 is TGTGCCAGCAGTTACCCAGGGGGCGAGCAGTTCTTC. It is translated as CASSYPGGEQFF. The rearrangement links TRBV6-5 to TRBJ2-1, with 8 bases that match TRBD1. Germline V gives CDR1 MNHEY, CDR2 SVGAGI. V lost 2 bases, J lost 10 bases, and 1 base stayed unmatched. The CDR3 extends over 12 amino acids.

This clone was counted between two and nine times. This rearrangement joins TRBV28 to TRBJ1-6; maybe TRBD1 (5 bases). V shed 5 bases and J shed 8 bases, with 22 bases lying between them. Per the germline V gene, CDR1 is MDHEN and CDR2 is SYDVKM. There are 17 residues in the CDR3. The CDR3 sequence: CASSPTTGVFGDSPLHF. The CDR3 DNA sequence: TGTGCCAGCAGTCCCACGACGGGGGTCTTCGGGGATTCACCCCTCCACTTT.